The entry below describes one TCR beta chain. The antigen remains undetermined. The PCR employed 60 Vbeta primers together with 13 Jbeta primers. Here immunoSEQ multiplex PCR was the method, and the copy in TCRdb shows in-frame clones only, minus some. The table lists about 160,000 clones, 80% to 90% of them singletons. This sample is drawn from a study of cytomegalovirus exposure and HLA in healthy donors. V lost 3 bases, J lost 2 bases, and 11 bases lay in between. The CDR3 consists of 15 residues. The germline V gene encodes CDR1 MNHNY and CDR2 SVGAGI (reference sequence). General observations from the study: Roughly uniform depth of sequencing across donors was assumed in presence/absence analyses.

V is TRBV6-6 and J is TRBJ2-1; possible D gene TRBD2, 5 bases. The receptor comes from a woman in her 30s in good health and CMV-seropositive. Sequenced sample: PBMCs. CDR3 loop: CASSYYSGAYNEQFF. In DNA form, the CDR3 reads TGTGCCAGCAGTTATTATTCCGGGGCCTACAATGAGCAGTTCTTC.